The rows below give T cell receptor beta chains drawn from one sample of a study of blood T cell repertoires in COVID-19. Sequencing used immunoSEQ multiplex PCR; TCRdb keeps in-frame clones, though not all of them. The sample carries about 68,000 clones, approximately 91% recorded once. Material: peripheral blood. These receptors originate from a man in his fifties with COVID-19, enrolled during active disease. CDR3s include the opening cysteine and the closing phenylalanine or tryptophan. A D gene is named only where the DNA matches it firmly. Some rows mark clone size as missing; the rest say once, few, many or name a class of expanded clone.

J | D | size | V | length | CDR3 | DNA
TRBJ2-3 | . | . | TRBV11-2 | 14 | CASSLGQSTDTQYF | TGTGCCAGCAGCCTCGGACAGAGCACAGATACGCAGTATTTT
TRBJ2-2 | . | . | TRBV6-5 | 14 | CASSFRQYTGELFF | TGTGCCAGCAGTTTCCGACAGTACACCGGGGAGCTGTTTTTT
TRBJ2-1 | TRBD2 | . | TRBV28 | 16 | CASSATGTSGRDEQFF | TGTGCCAGCAGCGCCACCGGGACTAGCGGTAGGGATGAGCAGTTCTTC
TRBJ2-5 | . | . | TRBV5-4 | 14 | CASSEEEGQETQYF | TGTGCCAGCAGCGAAGAGGAGGGGCAAGAGACCCAGTACTTC
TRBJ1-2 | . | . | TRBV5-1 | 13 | CASSSQGGGGYTF | TGCGCCAGCAGTAGCCAGGGAGGGGGTGGCTACACCTTC
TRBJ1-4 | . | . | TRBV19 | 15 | CASSIGGGLGEKLFF | TGTGCCAGTAGTATCGGTGGGGGCTTGGGGGAAAAACTGTTTTTT
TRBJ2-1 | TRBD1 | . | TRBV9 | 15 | CASSVSGQVADEQFF | TGTGCCAGCAGCGTGTCGGGACAGGTGGCCGATGAGCAGTTCTTC
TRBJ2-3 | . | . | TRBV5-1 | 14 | CASSEGGVGDTQYF | TGCGCCAGCAGCGAAGGGGGTGTGGGAGATACGCAGTATTTT
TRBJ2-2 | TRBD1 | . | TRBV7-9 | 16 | CASSGLGTGEAGELFF | TGTGCCAGCAGCGGCTTGGGGACAGGGGAGGCCGGGGAGCTGTTTTTT
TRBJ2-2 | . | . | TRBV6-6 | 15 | CASSYLLGNTGELFF | TGTGCCAGCAGTTACCTTCTAGGAAACACCGGGGAGCTGTTTTTT
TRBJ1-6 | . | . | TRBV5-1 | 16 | CASSLGSGDSGSPLHF | TGCGCCAGCAGCTTGGGCTCGGGGGATTCTGGTTCACCCCTCCACTTT
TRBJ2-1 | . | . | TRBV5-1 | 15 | CASSLSDGLYNEQFF | TGCGCCAGCAGCTTGTCCGACGGACTATACAATGAGCAGTTCTTC
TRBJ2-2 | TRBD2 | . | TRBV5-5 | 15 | CASSSSGRAPGELFF | TGTGCCAGCAGCTCTAGCGGGAGGGCCCCCGGGGAGCTGTTTTTT
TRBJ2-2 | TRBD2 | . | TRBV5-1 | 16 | CASSLVTSGGTGELFF | TGCGCCAGCAGCTTGGTGACTAGCGGGGGGACCGGGGAGCTGTTTTTT
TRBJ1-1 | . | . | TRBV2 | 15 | CASSFRVPLNTEAFF | TGTGCCAGCTCATTTCGCGTACCCTTGAACACTGAAGCTTTCTTT
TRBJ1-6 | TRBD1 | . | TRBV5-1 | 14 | CASSSETGVSPLHF | TGCGCCAGCAGCTCAGAAACAGGGGTTTCACCCCTCCACTTT
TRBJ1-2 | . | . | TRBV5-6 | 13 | CASSLASSGGYTF | TGTGCCAGCAGCTTGGCGTCGTCGGGTGGCTACACCTTC
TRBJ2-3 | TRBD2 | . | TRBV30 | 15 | CAWSGGAGYTDTQYF | TGTGCCTGGAGTGGTGGAGCGGGGTACACAGATACGCAGTATTTT
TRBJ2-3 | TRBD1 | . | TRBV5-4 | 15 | CASAGTGGAADTQYF | TGTGCCAGCGCCGGGACAGGGGGCGCCGCAGATACGCAGTATTTT
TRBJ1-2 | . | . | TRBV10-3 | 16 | CAISDRAGDSGYGYTF | TGTGCCATCAGTGACCGGGCAGGGGATTCGGGCTATGGCTACACCTTC
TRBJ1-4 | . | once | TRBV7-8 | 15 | CASSLGGGGDEKLFF | TGTGCCAGCAGCTTAGGGGGAGGGGGAGATGAAAAACTGTTTTTT
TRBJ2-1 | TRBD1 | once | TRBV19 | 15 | CASSIRQGDYNEQFF | TGTGCCAGTAGTATCCGGCAGGGGGACTACAATGAGCAGTTCTTC
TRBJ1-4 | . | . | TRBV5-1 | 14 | CASGVGRTNEKLFF | TGCGCCAGCGGTGTTGGGAGGACTAATGAAAAACTGTTTTTT
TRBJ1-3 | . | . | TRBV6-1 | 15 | CASSDAGLSGNTIYF | TGTGCCAGCAGTGACGCAGGGCTCTCTGGAAACACCATATATTTT
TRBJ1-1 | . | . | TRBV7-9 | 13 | CASRLSANTEAFF | TGTGCCAGCAGGCTCAGTGCAAACACTGAAGCTTTCTTT
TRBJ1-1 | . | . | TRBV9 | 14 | CASSPDGQSTEAFF | TGTGCCAGCAGCCCCGACGGACAGAGCACTGAAGCTTTCTTT
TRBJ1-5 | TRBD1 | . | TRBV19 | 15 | CASSIITGGNQPQHF | TGTGCCAGTAGTATCATAACAGGGGGGAATCAGCCCCAGCATTTT
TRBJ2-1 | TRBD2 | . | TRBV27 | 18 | CASSPVPPSGRVNNEQFF | TGTGCCAGCAGTCCCGTCCCCCCTAGCGGGAGGGTTAACAATGAGCAGTTCTTC
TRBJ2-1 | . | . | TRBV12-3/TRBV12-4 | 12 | CASSLVREEQFF | TGTGCCAGCAGTTTGGTTCGGGAAGAGCAGTTCTTC
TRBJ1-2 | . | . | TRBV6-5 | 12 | CASSHRDGGYTF | TGTGCCAGCAGCCACAGGGATGGGGGCTACACCTTC
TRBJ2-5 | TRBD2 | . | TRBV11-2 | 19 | CASSLVLRVPSGRQETQYF | TGTGCCAGCAGCTTAGTTCTGAGAGTCCCTAGCGGGAGGCAAGAGACCCAGTACTTC
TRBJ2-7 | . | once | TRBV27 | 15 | CASSLIAASSYEQYF | TGTGCCAGCAGTTTAATAGCGGCGAGCTCCTACGAGCAGTACTTC
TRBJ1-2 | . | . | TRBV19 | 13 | CASRIPSNYGYTF | TGTGCCAGCAGGATCCCCTCTAACTATGGCTACACCTTC
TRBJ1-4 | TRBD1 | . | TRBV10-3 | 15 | CAISPDRGPSEKLFF | TGTGCCATCAGCCCCGACAGGGGGCCGAGTGAAAAACTGTTTTTT
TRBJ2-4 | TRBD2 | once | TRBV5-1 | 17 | CASSLGGGAGDVNIQYF | TGCGCCAGCAGCTTGGGCGGGGGGGCAGGCGATGTTAACATTCAGTACTTC
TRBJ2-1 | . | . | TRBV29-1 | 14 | CSGPQGLQYNEQFF | TGCAGCGGTCCACAGGGTCTACAATACAATGAGCAGTTCTTC
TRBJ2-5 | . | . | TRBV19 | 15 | CASSIDRGKAGTQYF | TGTGCCAGTAGTATAGATCGGGGAAAGGCAGGGACCCAGTACTTC
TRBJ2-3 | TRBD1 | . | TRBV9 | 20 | CASSPRTGGGRGRETDTQYF | TGTGCCAGCAGCCCCCGGACAGGGGGCGGACGAGGGAGAGAGACAGATACGCAGTATTTT
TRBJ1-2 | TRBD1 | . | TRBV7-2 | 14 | CASSTRQGSYGYTF | TGTGCCAGCAGCACCAGACAGGGGAGCTATGGCTACACCTTC
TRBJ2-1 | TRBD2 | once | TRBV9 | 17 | CASSAGTSGPSYNEQFF | TGTGCCAGCAGCGCCGGGACTAGCGGGCCCTCCTACAATGAGCAGTTCTTC
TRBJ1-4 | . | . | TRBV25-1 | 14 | CASSLGQGDEKLFF | TGTGCCAGCAGTTTGGGGCAGGGTGATGAAAAACTGTTTTTT
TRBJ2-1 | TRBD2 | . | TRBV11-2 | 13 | CASRILGGGEQFF | TGTGCCAGCAGGATTCTGGGGGGGGGTGAGCAGTTCTTC
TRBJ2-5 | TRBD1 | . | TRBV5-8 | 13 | CASSWGTGGTQYF | TGTGCCAGCAGCTGGGGGACAGGGGGGACCCAGTACTTC
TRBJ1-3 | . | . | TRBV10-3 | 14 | CAISEAGTGNTIYF | TGTGCCATCAGTGAGGCAGGGACTGGAAACACCATATATTTT
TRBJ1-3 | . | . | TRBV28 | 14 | CASSSGGAGNTIYF | TGTGCCAGCAGCAGCGGCGGAGCTGGAAACACCATATATTTT
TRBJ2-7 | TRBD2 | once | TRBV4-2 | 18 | CASSQDPDGEGSSYEQYF | TGTGCCAGCAGCCAAGATCCGGATGGGGAGGGTAGCTCCTACGAGCAGTACTTC
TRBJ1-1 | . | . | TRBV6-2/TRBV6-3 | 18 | CASSYGPGTPYPNTEAFF | TGTGCCAGCAGTTACGGACCCGGGACACCCTACCCGAACACTGAAGCTTTCTTT
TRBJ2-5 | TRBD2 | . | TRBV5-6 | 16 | CASSLTGLAGMETQYF | TGTGCCAGCAGCCTGACAGGACTAGCGGGAATGGAGACCCAGTACTTC
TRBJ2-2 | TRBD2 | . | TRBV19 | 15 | CASSIGLAVTGELFF | TGTGCCAGTAGTATAGGACTAGCGGTTACCGGGGAGCTGTTTTTT
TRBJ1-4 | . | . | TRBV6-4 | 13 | CASSGGINEKLFF | TGTGCCAGCAGTGGGGGCATTAATGAAAAACTGTTTTTT